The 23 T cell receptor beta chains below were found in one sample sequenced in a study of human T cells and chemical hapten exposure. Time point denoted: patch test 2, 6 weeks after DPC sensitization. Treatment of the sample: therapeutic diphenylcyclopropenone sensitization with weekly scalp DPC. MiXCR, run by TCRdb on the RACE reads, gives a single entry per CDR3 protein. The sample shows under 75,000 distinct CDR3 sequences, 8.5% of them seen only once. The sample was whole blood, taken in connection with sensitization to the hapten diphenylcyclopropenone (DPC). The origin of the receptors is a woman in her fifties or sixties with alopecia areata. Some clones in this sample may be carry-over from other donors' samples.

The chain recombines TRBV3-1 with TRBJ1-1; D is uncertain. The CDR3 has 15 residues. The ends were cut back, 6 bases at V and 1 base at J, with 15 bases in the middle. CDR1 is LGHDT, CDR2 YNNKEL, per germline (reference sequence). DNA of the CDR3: TGTGCCAGCAGAGTTACGACGGTGGCGAACACTGAAGCTTTCTTT. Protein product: CASRVTTVANTEAFF.

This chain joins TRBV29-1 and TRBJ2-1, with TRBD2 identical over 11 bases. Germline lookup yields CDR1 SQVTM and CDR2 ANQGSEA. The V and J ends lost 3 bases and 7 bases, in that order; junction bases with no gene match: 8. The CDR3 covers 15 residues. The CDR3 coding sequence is TGCAGCGTTGACGGTCTAGCGGGAGGTTGGAATGAGCAGTTCTTC. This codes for CSVDGLAGGWNEQFF.

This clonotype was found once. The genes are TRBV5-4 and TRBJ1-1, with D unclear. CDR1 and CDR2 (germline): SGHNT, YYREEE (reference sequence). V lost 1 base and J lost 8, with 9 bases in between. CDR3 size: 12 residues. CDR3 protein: CASSLRDNEAFF. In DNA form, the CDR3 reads TGTGCCAGCAGCTTGAGAGACAACGAAGCTTTCTTT.

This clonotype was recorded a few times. This CDR3 is CASSLGKNYGYTF. CDR3 in DNA: TGTGCCAGCAGCTTAGGGAAGAACTATGGCTACACCTTC. The rearrangement uses TRBV7-2 and TRBJ1-2; no definite D call. Germline CDR1 SGHTA, CDR2 FQGNSA. V lost 1 base to trimming and J lost 2 bases, with 5 bases between them. The CDR3 runs to 13 residues.

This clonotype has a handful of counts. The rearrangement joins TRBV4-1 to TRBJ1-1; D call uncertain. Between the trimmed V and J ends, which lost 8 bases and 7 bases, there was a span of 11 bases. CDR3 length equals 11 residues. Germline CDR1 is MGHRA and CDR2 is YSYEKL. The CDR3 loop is CASAGRFEAFF. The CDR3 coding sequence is TGCGCCAGCGCCGGACGGTTTGAAGCTTTCTTT.

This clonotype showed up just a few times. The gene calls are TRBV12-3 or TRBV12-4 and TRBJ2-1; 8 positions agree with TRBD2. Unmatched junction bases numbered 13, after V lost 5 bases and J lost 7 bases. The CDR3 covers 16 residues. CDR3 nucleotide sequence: TGTGCCAGCAGTGACCCTACTAGCGGAAGACTAAATGAGCAGTTCTTC. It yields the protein CASSDPTSGRLNEQFF.

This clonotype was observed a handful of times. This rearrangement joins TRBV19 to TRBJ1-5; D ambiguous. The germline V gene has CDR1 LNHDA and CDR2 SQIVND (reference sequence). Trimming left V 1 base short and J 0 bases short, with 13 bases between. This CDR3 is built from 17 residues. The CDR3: CASSIVGGIDSNQPQHF. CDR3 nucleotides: TGTGCCAGTAGTATAGTCGGCGGAATAGATAGCAATCAGCCCCAGCATTTT. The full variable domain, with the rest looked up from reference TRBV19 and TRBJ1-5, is DGGITQSPKYLFRKEGQNVTLSCEQNLNHDAMYWYRQDPGQGLRLIYYSQIVNDFQKGDIAEGYSVSREKKESFPLTVTSAQKNPTAFYLCASSIVGGIDSNQPQHFGDGTRLSIL.

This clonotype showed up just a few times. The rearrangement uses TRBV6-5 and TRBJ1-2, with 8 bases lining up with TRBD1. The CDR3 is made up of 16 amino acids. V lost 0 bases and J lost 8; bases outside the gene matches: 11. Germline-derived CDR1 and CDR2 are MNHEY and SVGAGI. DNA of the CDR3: TGTGCCAGCAGTTACTCTGATAGGACAGGGTGGAGCGGCTACACCTTC. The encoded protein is CASSYSDRTGWSGYTF.

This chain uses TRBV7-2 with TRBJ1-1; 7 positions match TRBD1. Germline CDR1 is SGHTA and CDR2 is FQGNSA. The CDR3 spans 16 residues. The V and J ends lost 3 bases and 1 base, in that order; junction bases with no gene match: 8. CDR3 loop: CASSLWSGGSNTEAFF. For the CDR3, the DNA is TGTGCCAGCAGCTTGTGGTCAGGGGGGTCGAACACTGAAGCTTTCTTT. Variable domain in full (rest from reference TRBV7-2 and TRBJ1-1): GAGVSQSPSNKVTEKGKDVELRCDPISGHTALYWYRQSLGQGLEFLIYFQGNSAPDKSGLPSDRFSAERTGGSVSTLTIQRTQQEDSAVYLCASSLWSGGSNTEAFFGQGTRLTVV.

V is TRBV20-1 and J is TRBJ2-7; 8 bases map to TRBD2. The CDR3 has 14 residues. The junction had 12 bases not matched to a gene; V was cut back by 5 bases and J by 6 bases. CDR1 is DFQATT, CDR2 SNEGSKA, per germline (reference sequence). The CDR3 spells CSAQISGERREQYF. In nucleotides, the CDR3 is TGCAGTGCTCAGATTAGCGGGGAGAGACGCGAGCAGTACTTC.

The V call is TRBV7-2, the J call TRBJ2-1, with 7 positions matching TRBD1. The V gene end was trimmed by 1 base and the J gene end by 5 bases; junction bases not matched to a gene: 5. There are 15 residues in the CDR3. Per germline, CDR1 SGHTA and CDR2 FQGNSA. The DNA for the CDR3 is TGTGCCAGCAGCTTAGATCGAGGGGGCCACAATGAGCAGTTCTTC. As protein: CASSLDRGGHNEQFF.

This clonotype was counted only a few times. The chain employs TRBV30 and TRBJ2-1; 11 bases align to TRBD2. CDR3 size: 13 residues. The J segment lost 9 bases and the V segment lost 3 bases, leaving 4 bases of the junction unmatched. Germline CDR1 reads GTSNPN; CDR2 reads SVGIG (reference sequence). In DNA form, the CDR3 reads TGTGCCTGGAGCACTAGCGGGAGCGGTGAGCAGTTCTTC. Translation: CAWSTSGSGEQFF. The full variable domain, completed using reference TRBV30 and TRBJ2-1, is SQTIHQWPATLVQPVGSPLSLECTVEGTSNPNLYWYRQAAGRGLQLLFYSVGIGQISSEVPQNLSASRPQDRQFILSSKKLLLSDSGFYLCAWSTSGSGEQFFGPGTRLTVL.

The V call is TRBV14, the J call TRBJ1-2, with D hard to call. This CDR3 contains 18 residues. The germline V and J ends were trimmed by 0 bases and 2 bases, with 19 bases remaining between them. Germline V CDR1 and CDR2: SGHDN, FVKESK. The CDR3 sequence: CASSQDLTTEQINYGYTF. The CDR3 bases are TGTGCCAGCAGCCAAGATTTAACTACGGAACAGATCAACTATGGCTACACCTTC. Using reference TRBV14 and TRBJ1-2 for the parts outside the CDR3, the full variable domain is EAGVTQFPSHSVIEKGQTVTLRCDPISGHDNLYWYRRVMGKEIKFLLHFVKESKQDESGMPNNRFLAERTGGTYSTLKVQPAELEDSGVYFCASSQDLTTEQINYGYTFGSGTRLTVV.

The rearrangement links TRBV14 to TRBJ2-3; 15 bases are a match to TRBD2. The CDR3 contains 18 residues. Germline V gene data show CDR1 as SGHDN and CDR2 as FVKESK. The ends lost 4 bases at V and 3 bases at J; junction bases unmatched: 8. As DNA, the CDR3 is TGTGCCAGCAGCCCTGGACTAGCGGGGGGGCCGGGGACAGATACGCAGTATTTT. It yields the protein CASSPGLAGGPGTDTQYF.

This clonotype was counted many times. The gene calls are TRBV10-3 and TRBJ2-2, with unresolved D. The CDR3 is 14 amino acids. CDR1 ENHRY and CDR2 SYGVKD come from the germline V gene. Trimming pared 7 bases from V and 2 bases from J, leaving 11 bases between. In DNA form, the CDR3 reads TGTGCCATCAACAATCGGAGCAACACCGGGGAGCTGTTTTTT. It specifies CAINNRSNTGELFF.

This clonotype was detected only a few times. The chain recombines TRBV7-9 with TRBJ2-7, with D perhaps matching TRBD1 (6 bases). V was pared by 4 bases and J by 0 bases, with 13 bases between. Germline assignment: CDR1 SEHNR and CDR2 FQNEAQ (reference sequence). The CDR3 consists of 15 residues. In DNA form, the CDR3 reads TGTGCCAGCAGCTCACAGGGTCTCCACTCCTACGAGCAGTACTTC. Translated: CASSSQGLHSYEQYF.

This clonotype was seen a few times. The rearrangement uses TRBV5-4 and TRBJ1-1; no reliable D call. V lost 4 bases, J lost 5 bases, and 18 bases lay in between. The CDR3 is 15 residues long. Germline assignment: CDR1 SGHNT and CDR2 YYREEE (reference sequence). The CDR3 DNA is TGTGCCAGCAGCCTTGCCAAGGGCGTAAGGACTGAAGCTTTCTTT. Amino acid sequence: CASSLAKGVRTEAFF.

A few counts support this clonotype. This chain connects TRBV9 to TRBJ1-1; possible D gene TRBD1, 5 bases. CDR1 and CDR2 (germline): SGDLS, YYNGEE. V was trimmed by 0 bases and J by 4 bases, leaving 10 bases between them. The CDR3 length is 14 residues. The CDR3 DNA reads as TGTGCCAGCAGCGTAGTGGGGGTCTTCACTGAAGCTTTCTTT. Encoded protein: CASSVVGVFTEAFF.

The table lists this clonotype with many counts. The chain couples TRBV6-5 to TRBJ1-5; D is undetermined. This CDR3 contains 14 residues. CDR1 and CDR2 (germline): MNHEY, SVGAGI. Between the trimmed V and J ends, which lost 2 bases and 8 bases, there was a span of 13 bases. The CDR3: CASSYRQAEKPQHF. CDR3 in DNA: TGTGCCAGCAGTTACCGGCAGGCCGAGAAGCCCCAGCATTTT.

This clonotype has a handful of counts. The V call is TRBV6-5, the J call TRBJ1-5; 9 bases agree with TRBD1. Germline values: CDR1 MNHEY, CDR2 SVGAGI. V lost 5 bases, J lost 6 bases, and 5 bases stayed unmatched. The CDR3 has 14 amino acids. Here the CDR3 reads CASSTGGAGQPQHF. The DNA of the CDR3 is TGTGCCAGCAGTACAGGGGGCGCCGGTCAGCCCCAGCATTTT.

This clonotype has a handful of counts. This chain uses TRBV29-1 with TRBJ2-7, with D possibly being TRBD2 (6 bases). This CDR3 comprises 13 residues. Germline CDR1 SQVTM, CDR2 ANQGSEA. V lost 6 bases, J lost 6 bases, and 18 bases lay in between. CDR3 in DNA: TGCAGCGTCGCCGGGACTGGGGGACTCGAGCAGTACTTC. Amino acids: CSVAGTGGLEQYF.

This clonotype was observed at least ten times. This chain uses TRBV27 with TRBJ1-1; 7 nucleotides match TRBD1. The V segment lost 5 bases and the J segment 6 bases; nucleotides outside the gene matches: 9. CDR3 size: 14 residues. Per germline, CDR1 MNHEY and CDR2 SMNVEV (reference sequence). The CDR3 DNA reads TGTGCCAGCAGTCGAGGGGGCGATTTCGCTGAAGCTTTCTTT. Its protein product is CASSRGGDFAEAFF.

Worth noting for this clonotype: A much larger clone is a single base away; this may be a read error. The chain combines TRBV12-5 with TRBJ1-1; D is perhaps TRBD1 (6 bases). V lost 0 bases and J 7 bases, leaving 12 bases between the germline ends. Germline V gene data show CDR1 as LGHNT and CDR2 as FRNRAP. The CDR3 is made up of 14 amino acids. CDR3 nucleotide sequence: TGTGCTAGTGGTTTGGTAGTGGGGGCCGGTGAAGCTTTCTTT. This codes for CASGLVVGAGEAFF. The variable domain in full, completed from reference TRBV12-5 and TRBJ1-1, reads DARVTQTPRHKVTEMGQEVTMRCQPILGHNTVFWYRQTMMQGLELLAYFRNRAPLDDSGMPKDRFSAEMPDATLATLKIQPSEPRDSAVYFCASGLVVGAGEAFFGQGTRLTVV.